This T cell receptor beta chain originates from a study of T cells in Graves' hyperthyroidism and ophthalmopathy. Overall study: Blood from the periphery was taken at initial diagnosis, before any treatment.

The study's findings and limits: Peripheral blood also featured most of the thyroid clonotypes expanded above 0.001. The model identified upcoming ophthalmopathy a median approximately six months ahead of onset.

It was uncontrolled infection, other autoimmune disease, pregnancy or lactation that excluded patients. In its sample, this clonotype was seen many times. Antigen unknown. It was RNA transcripts that yielded the amplified TCR beta CDR3 regions. The study used the HTBI primer set for a first-round RT-PCR of the TCR CDR3. TCRdb fed the multiplex PCR reads into MiXCR, producing one record per CDR3 protein. The sample includes about 640,000 distinct CDR3 sequences, more than 20% of them seen just once. In germline, CDR1 is SGHTA, CDR2 FQGNSA. J gave up 7 bases and V 3 bases, and 6 bases lay outside the gene matches. The CDR3 is made up of 14 amino acids.

The source of this sequence is a man aged 25-45 years with Graves' ophthalmopathy. The sample consisted of blood. The V call is TRBV7-2, the J call TRBJ2-1; TRBD2 matches 7 bases. The CDR3 region is CASSFSGPGNEQFF. The CDR3 DNA reads as TGTGCCAGCAGCTTTAGCGGGCCCGGAAATGAGCAGTTCTTC. Full variable domain (outside the CDR3, taken from reference TRBV7-2 and TRBJ2-1): GAGVSQSPSNKVTEKGKDVELRCDPISGHTALYWYRQSLGQGLEFLIYFQGNSAPDKSGLPSDRFSAERTGGSVSTLTIQRTQQEDSAVYLCASSFSGPGNEQFFGPGTRLTVL.